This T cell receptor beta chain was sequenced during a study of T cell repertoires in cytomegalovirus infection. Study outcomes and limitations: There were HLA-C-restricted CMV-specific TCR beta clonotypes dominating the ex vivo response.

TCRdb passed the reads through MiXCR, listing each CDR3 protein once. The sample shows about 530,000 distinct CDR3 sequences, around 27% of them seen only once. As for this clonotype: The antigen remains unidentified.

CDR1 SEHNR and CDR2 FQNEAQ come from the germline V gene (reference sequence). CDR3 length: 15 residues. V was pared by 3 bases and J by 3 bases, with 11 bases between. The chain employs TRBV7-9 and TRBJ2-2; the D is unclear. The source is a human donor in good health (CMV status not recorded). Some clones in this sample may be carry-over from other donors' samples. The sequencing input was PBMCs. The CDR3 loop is CASSFLTSDTGELFF. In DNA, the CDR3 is TGTGCCAGCAGCTTTCTTACGAGCGACACCGGGGAGCTGTTTTTT.